This TCR beta chain was profiled in a study of radiotherapy plus CTLA-4 blockade in lung cancer. Findings of the study overall: Reports identified early blood T cell clone dynamics, with interferon-beta, as the best response predictor.

The sample holds a few counts of this clone. The target antigen is unknown. This table comes from immunoSEQ multiplex PCR, and its TCRdb copy is limited to in-frame clones, with some not included. The sample includes roughly 48,000 clones, 70% to 80% of them seen just once. Germline loops: CDR1 SGHTA, CDR2 FQGTGA. This CDR3 has 14 residues. V dropped 5 bases and J dropped 4 bases, with 14 bases sitting between them. The rearrangement links TRBV7-3 to TRBJ2-5; no clear D gene. The source material was peripheral blood, sampled from a patient treated with radiotherapy plus ipilimumab. The receptor was isolated from a human donor with non-small cell lung cancer who had stable disease on radiotherapy plus ipilimumab. The CDR3 is CASSPSTLPETQYF. CDR3 DNA sequence: TGTGCCAGCAGCCCGTCGACACTCCCAGAGACCCAGTACTTC.